The 3 T cell receptor beta chains below were found in one sample sequenced in a study of T cell repertoires in cytomegalovirus infection. TCRdb re-called the reads with MiXCR, one entry per CDR3 protein. The sample carries about 920,000 distinct CDR3 sequences, around 30% recorded once. Their specific antigens are unknown. Specimen: cultured CD8+ T cells from PBMCs, collected from culture after CMV antigen stimulation. The receptors were gathered from a human donor in good health (CMV status not recorded). Some clones in this sample may be carry-over from other donors' samples.

This clonotype was seen a few times. The rearrangement joins TRBV6-1 to TRBJ1-4; 7 bases line up with TRBD1. Germline V gives CDR1 MNHNS, CDR2 SASEGT. The length of the CDR3 is 14 residues. Germline trimming cut 5 bases from V and 7 bases from J; bases unmatched to any gene: 7. CDR3 in amino acids: CASSIRDRAEKLFF. The DNA of the CDR3 is TGTGCCAGCAGTATCCGAGACAGGGCTGAAAAACTGTTTTTT.

V gene TRBV10-3 combines with J gene TRBJ1-2, with 11 positions matching TRBD1. The germline CDR1 and CDR2 sequences are ENHRY and SYGVKD. The V and J ends lost 4 bases and 6 bases, in that order; junction bases with no gene match: 4. The CDR3 is 14 amino acids. CDR3 in DNA: TGTGCCATCAGTGCGGACAGGGGGCGGGATGGCTACACCTTC. It encodes CAISADRGRDGYTF.

The chain joins TRBV27 to TRBJ1-5, with D possibly being TRBD1 (6 bases). This CDR3 comprises 17 residues. Trimming shortened V by 5 bases and J by 2 bases, and 19 bases separated the two germline ends. Germline V gives CDR1 MNHEY, CDR2 SMNVEV (reference sequence). The DNA of the CDR3 is TGTGCCAGCAGTCCCCCGCAGGGGATAGGGCGCAATCAGCCCCAGCATTTT. Translating gives CASSPPQGIGRNQPQHF.